The T cell receptor beta chain under discussion was sequenced for a study of radiation and T cells in renal cell carcinoma. Study findings and constraints: Top tumor clonotypes rose in blood 2 weeks post-radiation, then contracted.

Method: immunoSEQ multiplex PCR; TCRdb's copy keeps in-frame clones and lacks some. The table records about 140,000 clones, less than 90% of them present only once. Time point indicated: baseline pretreatment blood. Treatment of the sample: 15 Gy SBRT to primary tumor, nephrectomy 4 weeks later. After SBRT, blood was collected at 2 and 4 weeks, plus baseline. Concerning this clone itself: Its antigen is undetermined.

The sequencing used blood, collected from a patient whose treatment included radiotherapy and nephrectomy. The source of this sequence is a woman in her forties or fifties with renal cell carcinoma.

The CDR3 coding sequence is TGTGCCAGCAGTTTTGACAGGGGTCTGGATACGCAGTATTTT. Its protein product is CASSFDRGLDTQYF. The chain employs TRBV27 and TRBJ2-3, with TRBD1 matching 8 bases. The CDR3 consists of 14 residues. Trimming cost V 3 bases and J 6 bases; bases outside gene matches: 5. Germline CDR1 is MNHEY and CDR2 is SMNVEV (reference sequence).